This is a list of T cell receptor beta chains from one sample in a study of blood T cell repertoires in COVID-19. This table comes from immunoSEQ multiplex PCR, and its TCRdb copy is limited to in-frame clones, with some not included. The table records over 60,000 clones, more than 75% of them present only once. Source material: peripheral blood. These receptors originate from a woman aged 80 or over with acute or convalescent COVID-19. CDR3s include the opening cysteine and the closing phenylalanine or tryptophan. Fields, in order: D gene, J gene, clone size, CDR3 length, V gene, CDR3 DNA, CDR3 protein. The D gene is left open where the match is weak. Size values are once, few and many counts, or a class for expanded clones, and some rows have none.

TRBD2 | TRBJ2-7 | few | 16 | TRBV14 | TGTGCCAGCAGCCAGACACTAGCGCCAAGCTCCTACGAGCAGTACTTC | CASSQTLAPSSYEQYF
. | TRBJ2-5 | . | 13 | TRBV29-1 | TGCAGCGTTGGGCAGGGCGCCCTGGAGACCCAGTACTTC | CSVGQGALETQYF
TRBD2 | TRBJ2-1 | . | 17 | TRBV5-1 | TGCGCCAGCAGCTCCGGGACTAGCGGGGCCGCCGGCAATGAGCAGTTCTTC | CASSSGTSGAAGNEQFF
. | TRBJ1-2 | . | 13 | TRBV12-3/TRBV12-4 | TGTGCCAGCAGTTTAGGGCAATTCTATGGCTACACCTTC | CASSLGQFYGYTF
. | TRBJ1-1 | . | 17 | TRBV5-1 | TGCGCCAGCAGCTTGCGGGCAGGGGCTTCTATGAACACTGAAGCTTTCTTT | CASSLRAGASMNTEAFF
. | TRBJ2-3 | . | 15 | TRBV19 | TGTGCCAGTAGTAGTAGGACACGGGCCCAAGATACGCAGTATTTT | CASSSRTRAQDTQYF
. | TRBJ2-7 | . | 14 | TRBV7-9 | TGTGCCAGCAGCTCTGGGACAAGGCCCCACGAGCAGTACTTC | CASSSGTRPHEQYF
. | TRBJ1-4 | . | 16 | TRBV6-2/TRBV6-3 | TGTGCCAGCAGTCAAGGACAGTTACTACGTGGTGAAAAACTGTTTTTT | CASSQGQLLRGEKLFF
TRBD2 | TRBJ2-1 | . | 16 | TRBV2 | TGTGCCAGCAGTGAAGTGGGCCTAGCGGGAGACAATGAGCAGTTCTTC | CASSEVGLAGDNEQFF
TRBD2 | TRBJ2-5 | . | 17 | TRBV7-9 | TGTGCCAGCACCCCCCCTAGGGGGCTAGCGGGAGGAGAGACCCAGTACTTC | CASTPPRGLAGGETQYF
. | TRBJ1-5 | . | 14 | TRBV28 | TGTGCCAGCAATCGGGGGAATAGCAATCAGCCCCAGCATTTT | CASNRGNSNQPQHF
TRBD2 | TRBJ2-1 | . | 15 | TRBV24-1 | TGTGCCACCAGTGAGTCTAGCGGGACTTACAATGAGCAGTTCTTC | CATSESSGTYNEQFF
. | TRBJ2-2 | . | 16 | TRBV7-9 | TGTGCCAGCAGTACCCGAGACAGGCCCGACACCGGGGAGCTGTTTTTT | CASSTRDRPDTGELFF
. | TRBJ2-7 | . | 13 | TRBV5-4 | TGTGCCAGCAGCCCGGACAACAACTACGAGCAGTACTTC | CASSPDNNYEQYF
. | TRBJ2-1 | . | 16 | TRBV5-4 | TGTGCCAGCAGCTCCGCTCGGGGGGCAGCCTACAATGAGCAGTTCTTC | CASSSARGAAYNEQFF
. | TRBJ1-2 | . | 14 | TRBV19 | TGTGCCAGTAGTCCTGCGACAGCTAACTATGGCTACACCTTC | CASSPATANYGYTF
. | TRBJ1-2 | . | 14 | TRBV30 | TGTGCCTGGAGTTATTACAGGGCCGGGTATGGCTACACCTTC | CAWSYYRAGYGYTF
. | TRBJ1-5 | . | 13 | TRBV27 | TGTGCCAGCAGTCCGGGGTGGGATCAGCCCCAGCATTTT | CASSPGWDQPQHF
. | TRBJ2-7 | . | 13 | TRBV18 | TGTGCCAGCTCACCATTCCTCCGCTACGAGCAGTACTTC | CASSPFLRYEQYF
. | TRBJ2-7 | . | 16 | TRBV7-9 | TGTGCCAGCAGCTTATATTGGTACGGAGACTCCTACGAGCAGTACTTC | CASSLYWYGDSYEQYF
TRBD1 | TRBJ2-6 | many | 17 | TRBV5-1 | TGCGCCAGCAGTTTTGCTACAGGGGGCACTGGGGCCAACGTCCTGACTTTC | CASSFATGGTGANVLTF
. | TRBJ2-7 | . | 14 | TRBV7-9 | TGTGCCAGCAGCTTGGCCGGAGGAAGCTACGAGCAGTACTTC | CASSLAGGSYEQYF
TRBD1 | TRBJ1-1 | once | 13 | TRBV29-1 | TGCAGCGTTGCGGACAGGGGGAACACTGAAGCTTTCTTT | CSVADRGNTEAFF
TRBD1 | TRBJ2-5 | . | 15 | TRBV2 | TGTGCCAGCAGTGCTCAGGGGGGACAGGGTGAGACCCAGTACTTC | CASSAQGGQGETQYF
. | TRBJ1-5 | . | 15 | TRBV28 | TGTGCCAGCAGTTCGTTACAGGGCGCAGATCAGCCCCAGCATTTT | CASSSLQGADQPQHF
. | TRBJ1-5 | . | 15 | TRBV5-3 | TGTGCCACCCCTCTTGCGGGGGAACATCGGCAGCCCCAGCATTTT | CATPLAGEHRQPQHF
. | TRBJ1-5 | . | 16 | TRBV19 | TGTGCCAGTAGTAAGGAGACAGCCCGCGGCAATCAGCCCCAGCATTTT | CASSKETARGNQPQHF
. | TRBJ2-3 | . | 17 | TRBV3-1/TRBV3-2 | TGTGCCAGCAGCCAAGATTTGGGCGGGACAGGCACAGATACGCAGTATTTT | CASSQDLGGTGTDTQYF
TRBD1 | TRBJ1-1 | . | 16 | TRBV19 | TGTGCCAGTAGTAGTCCGGGACAGGGGATGAGAGCTGAAGCTTTCTTT | CASSSPGQGMRAEAFF
. | TRBJ2-3 | few | 15 | TRBV29-1 | TGCAGCGTTGAAGATCCCGCAGGGGTGAGAGATACGCAGTATTTT | CSVEDPAGVRDTQYF
TRBD2 | TRBJ2-2 | . | 15 | TRBV29-1 | TGCAGCGTTCCTAGCGGGTCGGTGAACACCGGGGAGCTGTTTTTT | CSVPSGSVNTGELFF
TRBD1 | TRBJ1-1 | . | 16 | TRBV10-1 | TGCGCCAGCAGCCCGGACAGGGGGTGGGTGAACACTGAAGCTTTCTTT | CASSPDRGWVNTEAFF
TRBD1 | TRBJ2-1 | few | 14 | TRBV30 | TGTGCACTCTCCGGGACAGGGGTTTACAATGAGCAGTTCTTC | CALSGTGVYNEQFF
TRBD2 | TRBJ2-3 | . | 16 | TRBV4-3 | TGCGCCAGCAGCCCGACTAGCGGGGCCTATCTGGATACGCAGTATTTT | CASSPTSGAYLDTQYF
. | TRBJ2-1 | . | 20 | TRBV24-1 | TGTGCCACCAGTGACCCCGGGACAGGGGGCTTACTAGCGGGAGTTGGTGAGCAGTTCTTC | CATSDPGTGGLLAGVGEQFF
. | TRBJ2-5 | . | 14 | TRBV14 | TGTGCCAGCAGCCAAGTTCGTCTAGAGAAGACCCAGTACTTC | CASSQVRLEKTQYF
. | TRBJ2-1 | . | 13 | TRBV9 | TGTGCCAGCAGCGTAGTTCAGGGTAGTGAGCAGTTCTTC | CASSVVQGSEQFF
. | TRBJ1-5 | . | 15 | TRBV24-1 | TGTGCCACCAGTGATCCCAGGGGCGCAGGCCAGCCCCAGCATTTT | CATSDPRGAGQPQHF
. | TRBJ2-4 | . | 14 | TRBV6-5 | TGTGCCAGCACCCAACTCTTAGCCAAAAACATTCAGTACTTC | CASTQLLAKNIQYF
TRBD2 | TRBJ2-2 | once | 16 | TRBV19 | TGTGCCAGTAGTATACTTAGCGGGAAGTACACCGGGGAGCTGTTTTTT | CASSILSGKYTGELFF
TRBD2 | TRBJ2-3 | . | 15 | TRBV11-2 | TGTGCCAGCAGCCTAGCAGCGGGAGTCGCGGATACGCAGTATTTT | CASSLAAGVADTQYF
TRBD2 | TRBJ2-3 | . | 15 | TRBV19 | TGTGCCAGTAGTCTCGACGGCGGGGGGACAGATACGCAGTATTTT | CASSLDGGGTDTQYF
TRBD2 | TRBJ2-3 | . | 16 | TRBV20-1 | TGCAGTGCTAGTATAATAGCGGGAGGGCGGGCAGATACGCAGTATTTT | CSASIIAGGRADTQYF
TRBD1 | TRBJ1-6 | few | 16 | TRBV6-1 | TGTGCCAGCAGTGAAGCGCCAGGGGGGCAGAATTCACCCCTCCACTTT | CASSEAPGGQNSPLHF
. | TRBJ2-5 | . | 15 | TRBV6-5 | TGTGCCAGCACCATCCGGGGTCAGGGAGGAGAGACCCAGTACTTC | CASTIRGQGGETQYF
. | TRBJ1-2 | few | 14 | TRBV27 | TGTGCCAGCAGGGCACAGGAGTATAACTATGGCTACACCTTC | CASRAQEYNYGYTF
TRBD1 | TRBJ1-2 | once | 14 | TRBV6-5 | TGTGCCAGCAGTTACAGACAGGGGGCTGGTGGCTACACCTTC | CASSYRQGAGGYTF
. | TRBJ1-2 | . | 11 | TRBV10-3 | TGTGCCATCACTACCTTTCACGGCTACACCTTC | CAITTFHGYTF
. | TRBJ2-7 | . | 14 | TRBV5-6 | TGTGCCAGCAGCTCCGGGACAAGGAAAGACGAGCAGTACTTC | CASSSGTRKDEQYF
. | TRBJ1-1 | . | 12 | TRBV6-1 | TGTGCCAGCAGTGAACGGGACACTGAAGCTTTCTTT | CASSERDTEAFF
TRBD2 | TRBJ2-3 | . | 17 | TRBV24-1 | TGTGCCACCAGTGACTCCCTGGGTAGCGGGAGTATGGATACGCAGTATTTT | CATSDSLGSGSMDTQYF
TRBD2 | TRBJ2-2 | once | 18 | TRBV7-8 | TGTGCCAGCAGCATACGACTAGCGGGAGGCTCAAACACCGGGGAGCTGTTTTTT | CASSIRLAGGSNTGELFF
TRBD2 | TRBJ2-7 | . | 15 | TRBV10-2 | TGCGCCAGCAGTGAAGGGACGGGAGGGCCCTACGAGCAGTACTTC | CASSEGTGGPYEQYF
. | TRBJ2-7 | . | 14 | TRBV7-7 | TGTGCCAGCAGTCCCGGGGGACGAAATAACGAGCAGTACTTC | CASSPGGRNNEQYF